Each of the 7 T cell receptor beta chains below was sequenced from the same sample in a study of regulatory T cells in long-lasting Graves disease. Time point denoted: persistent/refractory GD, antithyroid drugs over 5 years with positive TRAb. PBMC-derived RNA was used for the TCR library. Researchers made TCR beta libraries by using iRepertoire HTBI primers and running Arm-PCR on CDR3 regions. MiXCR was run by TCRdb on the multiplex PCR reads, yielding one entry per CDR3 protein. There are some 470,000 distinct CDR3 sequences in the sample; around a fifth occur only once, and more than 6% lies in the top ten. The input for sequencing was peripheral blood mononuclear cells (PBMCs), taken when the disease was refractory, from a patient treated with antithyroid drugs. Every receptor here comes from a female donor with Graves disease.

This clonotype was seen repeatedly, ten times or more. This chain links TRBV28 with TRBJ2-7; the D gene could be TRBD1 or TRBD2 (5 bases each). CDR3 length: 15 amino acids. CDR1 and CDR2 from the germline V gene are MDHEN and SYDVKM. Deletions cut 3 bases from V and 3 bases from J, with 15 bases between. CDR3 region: CASSFGDPSGYEQYF. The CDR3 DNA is TGTGCCAGCAGTTTTGGGGACCCCTCTGGCTACGAGCAGTACTTC.

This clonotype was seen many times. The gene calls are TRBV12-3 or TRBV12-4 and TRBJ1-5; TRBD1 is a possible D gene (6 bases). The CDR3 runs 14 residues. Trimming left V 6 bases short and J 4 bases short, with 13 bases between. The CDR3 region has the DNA TGTGCCAGCAGCCTGGACAGAACAAATCAGCCCCAGCATTTT. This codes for CASSLDRTNQPQHF.

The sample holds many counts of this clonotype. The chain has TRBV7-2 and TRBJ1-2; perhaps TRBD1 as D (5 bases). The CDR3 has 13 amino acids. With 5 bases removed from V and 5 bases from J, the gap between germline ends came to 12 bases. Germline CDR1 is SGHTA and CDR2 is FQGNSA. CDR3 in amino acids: CASSARTRYGYTF. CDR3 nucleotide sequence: TGTGCCAGCAGCGCCCGGACACGTTATGGCTACACCTTC.

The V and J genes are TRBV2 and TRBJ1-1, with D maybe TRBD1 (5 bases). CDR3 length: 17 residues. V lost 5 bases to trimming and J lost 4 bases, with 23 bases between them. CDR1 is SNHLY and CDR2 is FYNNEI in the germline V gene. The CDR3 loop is CASSFPLTGSTGTEAFF. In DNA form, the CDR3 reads TGTGCCAGCAGTTTCCCGCTAACAGGTTCCACCGGCACTGAAGCTTTCTTT.

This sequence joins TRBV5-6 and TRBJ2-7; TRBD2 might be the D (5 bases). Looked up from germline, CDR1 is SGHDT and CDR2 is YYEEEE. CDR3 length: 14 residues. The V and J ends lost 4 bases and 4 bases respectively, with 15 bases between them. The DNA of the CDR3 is TGTGCCAGCAGCCAAGGGAGTCCGGGATACGAGCAGTACTTC. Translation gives CASSQGSPGYEQYF.

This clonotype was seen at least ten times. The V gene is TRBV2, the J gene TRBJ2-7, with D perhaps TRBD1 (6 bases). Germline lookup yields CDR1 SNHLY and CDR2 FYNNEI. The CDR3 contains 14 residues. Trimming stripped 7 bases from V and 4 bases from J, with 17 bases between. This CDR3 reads CASNNRDGTYEQYF. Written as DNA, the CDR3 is TGTGCCAGCAACAACAGGGACGGTACTTACGAGCAGTACTTC.

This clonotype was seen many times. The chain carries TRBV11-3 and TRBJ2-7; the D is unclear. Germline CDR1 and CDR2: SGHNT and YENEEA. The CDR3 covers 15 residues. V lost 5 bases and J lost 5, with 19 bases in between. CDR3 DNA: TGTGCCAGCAGCCCCGACCGGGTCTCCCTGAACGAGCAGTACTTC. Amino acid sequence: CASSPDRVSLNEQYF. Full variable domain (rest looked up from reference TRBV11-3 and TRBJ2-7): EAGVVQSPRYKIIEKKQPVAFWCNPISGHNTLYWYLQNLGQGPELLIRYENEEAVDDSQLPKDRFSAERLKGVDSTLKIQPAELGDSAVYLCASSPDRVSLNEQYFGPGTRLTVT.